Following are 8 T cell receptor beta chains from one sample sequenced in a study of early T cells in non-severe SARS-CoV-2 infection. TCRdb recomputed calls from the 5' RACE reads with MiXCR, one row per CDR3 protein. Of 70,000 to 85,000 distinct CDR3 sequences listed, approximately 5% are singletons. The sequencing here drew on whole blood, taken at baseline. The receptor source for this set is an adult who was a healthcare worker with PCR-confirmed SARS-CoV-2 infection or an uninfected control (not recorded which).

This clonotype was recorded many times. The V gene is TRBV6-5, the J gene TRBJ2-7; no clear D gene. Between the trimmed V and J ends, which lost 2 bases and 5 bases, there was a span of 19 bases. Germline V gene data show CDR1 as MNHEY and CDR2 as SVGAGI. CDR3 length: 16 amino acids. The CDR3 nucleotides read TGTGCCAGCAGTTACCAAGGACCGAGGCCAAACGACGAGCAGTACTTC. Its translation: CASSYQGPRPNDEQYF.

In its sample, this clonotype was seen many times. This chain joins TRBV9 and TRBJ1-1; D unclear. Germline CDR1 and CDR2: SGDLS and YYNGEE. Trimming cost V 0 bases and J 0 bases, with 9 bases left between them. The CDR3 is 15 amino acids. Here the CDR3 reads CASSVDRAMNTEAFF. The CDR3, as DNA: TGTGCCAGCAGCGTAGATAGGGCGATGAACACTGAAGCTTTCTTT. The variable domain in full, with the rest retrieved from reference TRBV9 and TRBJ1-1, is DSGVTQTPKHLITATGQRVTLRCSPRSGDLSVYWYQQSLDQGLQFLIQYYNGEERAKGNILERFSAQQFPDLHSELNLSSLELGDSALYFCASSVDRAMNTEAFFGQGTRLTVV.

This clonotype turned up a few times. The chain recombines TRBV28 with TRBJ2-7; 14 positions agree with TRBD2. J gave up 4 bases and V 5 bases, and 1 base lay outside the gene matches. The CDR3 is made up of 14 amino acids. Germline V gives CDR1 MDHEN, CDR2 SYDVKM. DNA of the CDR3: TGTGCCAGCAGTCGACTAGCGGGAGGGTACGAGCAGTACTTC. This sequence encodes CASSRLAGGYEQYF.

The J gene is TRBJ2-6, the V gene TRBV6-5; 11 positions agree with TRBD1. Germline V gene sequence: CDR1 MNHEY, CDR2 SVGAGI. Trimming at V came to 6 bases and at J to 0 bases, leaving 7 bases not matched to a gene. The CDR3 sequence is 18 residues long. The CDR3 sequence is CASSRTGTGGSGANVLTF. The CDR3, as DNA: TGTGCCAGCAGCCGAACCGGGACAGGGGGCTCTGGGGCCAACGTCCTGACTTTC.

This clonotype was recorded many times. CDR3 nucleotide sequence: TGCAGTGCTAGAGTGACAGGGGGCGCGGATACGCAGTATTTT. Its protein product is CSARVTGGADTQYF. V usage is TRBV20-1 and J usage is TRBJ2-3; 10 bases match TRBD1. This CDR3 has 14 amino acids. The germline CDR1 and CDR2 sequences are DFQATT and SNEGSKA (reference sequence). J lost 6 bases, V lost 1 base, and 4 bases had no gene match.

This clonotype was found many times. V gene TRBV12-3 or TRBV12-4 combines with J gene TRBJ2-1, with 7 bases identical to TRBD2. The CDR3 loop spans 14 amino acids. V was pared by 4 bases and J by 7 bases, with 7 bases of the junction left unmatched. The DNA of the CDR3 is TGTGCCAGCAGTTGGATGAGCGGGAAGAATGAGCAGTTCTTC. Encoded protein: CASSWMSGKNEQFF.

Ten or more counts support this clonotype. This rearrangement joins TRBV7-6 to TRBJ2-3, with unresolved D. This CDR3 contains 13 residues. CDR1 is SGHVS, CDR2 FNYEAQ, per germline. V lost 1 base to trimming and J lost 6 bases, with 8 bases between them. The CDR3 region is CASSLGPVDTQYF. The DNA for the CDR3 is TGTGCCAGCAGCTTAGGGCCCGTGGATACGCAGTATTTT. The entire variable domain, with the rest obtained from reference TRBV7-6 and TRBJ2-3, is as follows: GAGVSQSPRYKVTKRGQDVALRCDPISGHVSLYWYRQALGQGPEFLTYFNYEAQQDKSGLPNDRFSAERPEGSISTLTIQRTEQRDSAMYRCASSLGPVDTQYFGPGTRLTVL.

This clonotype was counted between two and nine times. This sequence joins TRBV7-6 and TRBJ2-1; TRBD2 aligns across 8 bases. Losses at the gene ends were 2 bases for V and 5 bases for J; bases not matched to a gene: 5. In germline, CDR1 is SGHVS, CDR2 FNYEAQ. CDR3 length: 15 residues. The chain's CDR3 is CASSLIPAGDNEQFF. CDR3 nucleotides: TGTGCCAGCAGCTTAATCCCAGCGGGGGACAATGAGCAGTTCTTC.